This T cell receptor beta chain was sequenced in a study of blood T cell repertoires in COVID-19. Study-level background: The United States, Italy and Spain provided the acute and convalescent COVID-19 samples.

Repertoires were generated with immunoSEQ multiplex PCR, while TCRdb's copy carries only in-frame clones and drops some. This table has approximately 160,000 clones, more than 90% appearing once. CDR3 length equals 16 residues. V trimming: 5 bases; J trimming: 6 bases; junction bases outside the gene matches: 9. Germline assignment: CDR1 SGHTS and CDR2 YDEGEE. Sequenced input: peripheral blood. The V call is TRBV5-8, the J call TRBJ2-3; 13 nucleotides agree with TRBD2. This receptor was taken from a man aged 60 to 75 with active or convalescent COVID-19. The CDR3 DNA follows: TGTGCCAGCAGTCTCGGGACTAGCGGGGCCGGGGATACGCAGTATTTT. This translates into CASSLGTSGAGDTQYF.